This TCR beta chain was sequenced in a study of cytomegalovirus exposure and HLA in healthy donors. Deletions cut 0 bases from V and 5 bases from J, with 4 bases between. The CDR3 contains 12 residues. Per the germline V gene, CDR1 is SGDLS and CDR2 is YYNGEE. The PCR made use of 60 Vbeta and 13 Jbeta primers. Sequencing used immunoSEQ multiplex PCR; TCRdb keeps in-frame clones, though not all of them. The profile shows 95,000 to 150,000 clones, roughly 80% of them singletons. The gene calls are TRBV9 and TRBJ2-3, with no clear D. The sequenced material came from PBMCs. The receptor was isolated from a man aged 18-30 years in good health and CMV-seropositive. CDR3 in DNA: TGTGCCAGCAGCGTAGCAGGAGATACGCAGTATTTT. It specifies CASSVAGDTQYF.